Presented here are 8 T cell receptor beta chains from one specimen sequenced in a study of blood T cell repertoires in COVID-19. Libraries were prepared by immunoSEQ multiplex PCR; TCRdb keeps only in-frame clonotypes and omits some of them. The data hold 300,000 to 450,000 clones, with roughly 90% observed a single time. Sequenced material: peripheral blood. These receptors were collected from a woman aged 30 to 39 with COVID-19, enrolled during active disease.

The chain combines TRBV4-1 with TRBJ2-1, with TRBD2 identical over 13 bases. The germline gives CDR1 MGHRA, CDR2 YSYEKL. The CDR3 runs to 17 residues. V trimming: 1 base; J trimming: 9 bases; junction bases outside the gene matches: 9. CDR3 sequence reads: CASSQGGLAGKVSEQFF. CDR3 bases: TGCGCCAGCAGCCAAGGGGGACTAGCGGGAAAGGTTAGTGAGCAGTTCTTC.

V and J are TRBV27 and TRBJ1-3; no reliable D call. The CDR3 covers 15 residues. The germline CDR1 and CDR2 sequences are MNHEY and SMNVEV (reference sequence). V lost 1 base, J lost 4 bases, and 11 bases lay in between. In DNA form, the CDR3 reads TGTGCCAGCAGTTTATTTGGAGGGATCGGAAACACCATATATTTT. It codes for CASSLFGGIGNTIYF.

This chain links TRBV13 with TRBJ1-4, with TRBD1 as a possible D gene (6 bases). The CDR3 covers 17 residues. Between the trimmed V and J ends, which lost 5 bases and 0 bases, there was a span of 16 bases. Germline loops: CDR1 PRHDT, CDR2 FYEKMQ (reference sequence). The CDR3 loop is CASSPNPGQTTNEKLFF. In DNA, the CDR3 is TGTGCCAGCAGCCCAAACCCTGGACAGACAACTAATGAAAAACTGTTTTTT.

This clone was seen just once. The rearrangement joins TRBV7-2 to TRBJ1-4, with TRBD1 identical over 8 bases. The ends lost 5 bases at V and 8 bases at J; junction bases unmatched: 10. The CDR3 length is 15 residues. Per germline, CDR1 SGHTA and CDR2 FQGNSA. The CDR3 DNA follows: TGTGCCAGCAGCCTACCACAGGGGGGGTGGGAAAAACTGTTTTTT. It encodes CASSLPQGGWEKLFF.

The chain uses TRBV28 and TRBJ2-2; possible D gene TRBD1, 6 bases. This CDR3 is built from 14 residues. Germline lookup yields CDR1 MDHEN and CDR2 SYDVKM. With 8 bases removed from V and 6 bases from J, the gap between germline ends came to 16 bases. For the CDR3, the DNA is TGTGCCAGCGGTATACAGGGTAGCGCCGGGGAGCTGTTTTTT. Its translation: CASGIQGSAGELFF.

To note about this clone: A read error may produce the germline difference seen at one junction end. The chain uses TRBV7-7 and TRBJ2-3; TRBD2 might be the D (6 bases). Germline lookup yields CDR1 SSHAT and CDR2 FNYEAQ (reference sequence). The CDR3 length is 13 residues. The CDR3 region is CASSLGGSDTQYF. For the CDR3, the DNA is TGTGCTAGCAGCTTGGGAGGATCAGATACGCAGTATTTT.

The V call is TRBV28, the J call TRBJ2-2; weak D call: TRBD1 (6 bases). This CDR3 has 12 residues. The germline V gene has CDR1 MDHEN and CDR2 SYDVKM. V gave up 5 bases and J gave up 9 bases, with 10 bases separating them. The CDR3 DNA reads as TGTGCCAGCAGTCGACAGGCGCGGGAGCTGTTTTTT. It codes for CASSRQARELFF.

This chain uses TRBV4-3 with TRBJ2-1; 14 positions match TRBD2. After removal of 0 bases from V and 5 bases from J, the junction contained 15 bases not matched to a gene. The CDR3 has 21 residues. CDR1 is LGHNA, CDR2 YSLEER, per germline. The CDR3 DNA reads TGCGCCAGCAGCCAAGATTACGCCCCCGGACTAGCGGGAGGCGCCCACAATGAGCAGTTCTTC. This sequence encodes CASSQDYAPGLAGGAHNEQFF.